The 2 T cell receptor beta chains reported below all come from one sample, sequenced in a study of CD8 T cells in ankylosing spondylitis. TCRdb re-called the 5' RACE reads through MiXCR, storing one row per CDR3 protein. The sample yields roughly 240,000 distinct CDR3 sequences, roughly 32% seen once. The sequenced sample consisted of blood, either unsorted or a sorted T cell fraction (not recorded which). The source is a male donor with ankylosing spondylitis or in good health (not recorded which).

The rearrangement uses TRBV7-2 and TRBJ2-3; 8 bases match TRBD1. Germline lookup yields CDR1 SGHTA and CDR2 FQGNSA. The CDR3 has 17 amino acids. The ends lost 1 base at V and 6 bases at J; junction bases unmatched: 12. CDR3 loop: CASSLVGQGATRDTQYF. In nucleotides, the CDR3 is TGTGCCAGCAGCTTAGTCGGTCAGGGGGCTACGCGGGATACGCAGTATTTT. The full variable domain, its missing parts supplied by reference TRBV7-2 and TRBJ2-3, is GAGVSQSPSNKVTEKGKDVELRCDPISGHTALYWYRQSLGQGLEFLIYFQGNSAPDKSGLPSDRFSAERTGGSVSTLTIQRTQQEDSAVYLCASSLVGQGATRDTQYFGPGTRLTVL.

The CDR3 bases are TGCGCCAGCAGCCAAGATATTCAGGCTCCCGGGGCCAACGTCCTGACTTTC. Amino acid sequence: CASSQDIQAPGANVLTF. V and J are TRBV4-1 and TRBJ2-6; D uncertain. Trimming removed 0 bases at V and 4 bases at J, with 13 bases between. The CDR3 is 17 amino acids. Germline V gene data show CDR1 as MGHRA and CDR2 as YSYEKL.